These T cell receptor beta chains were read from a single sample in a study of shared clonotypes between healthy human individuals. Clones were read by immunoSEQ multiplex PCR, and TCRdb kept only the in-frame ones, dropping some. This table holds about a million clones, 60% to 80% found once. The source material was memory CD4+ T cells sorted from blood. The origin of the receptors is a man between 18 and 29 years old in good health. CDR3s include the opening cysteine and the closing phenylalanine or tryptophan. D genes are given only for firm matches. Rows give clone size only sometimes, using once, few, many, or a class for an expanded clone.

TRBV25-1	NA	TRBD1	TRBJ1-2	TGTGCCAGCAGACGGGGACAGGAATATGGCTACACCTTC	CASRRGQEYGYTF
TRBV9	NA	NA	TRBJ2-1	TGTGCCAGCAGCCCCCATAGTTATGAGCAGTTCTTC	CASSPHSYEQFF
TRBV11-2	NA	NA	TRBJ2-5	TGTGCCAGCAGCTTAGTAAAGACCCAGTACTTC	CASSLVKTQYF
TRBV28	NA	NA	TRBJ2-5	TGTGCCAGCAGGGTCGGGGGCCTTCAAGAGACCCAGTACTTC	CASRVGGLQETQYF
TRBV27	NA	NA	TRBJ2-1	TGTGCCAGCAGTTACGGCGGGGTCGATGAGCAGTTCTTC	CASSYGGVDEQFF
TRBV7-9	NA	NA	TRBJ1-2	TGTGCCAGCAGCCCCGACAGCTACTATGGCTACACCTTC	CASSPDSYYGYTF
TRBV7-2	NA	TRBD2	TRBJ2-5	TGTGCCAGCAGCTCCGACGCCGGGGCTAGCGGGAGTAGGATGGAGACCCAGTACTTC	CASSSDAGASGSRMETQYF
TRBV2	once	NA	TRBJ2-1	TGTGCCAGCAGTGCCCTGGGGCGGACGAATGAGCAGTTCTTC	CASSALGRTNEQFF
TRBV4-3	few	NA	TRBJ2-4	TGCGCCAGCAGCCAAGATACCCGCGACATTCAGTACTTC	CASSQDTRDIQYF
TRBV4-1	few	TRBD2	TRBJ2-7	TGCGCCAGCATCGCGGGGGGCACGTACTTC	CASIAGGTYF
TRBV28	NA	NA	TRBJ1-6	TGTGCCAGCACCCAAGTTAGGGGGAGCTCCTATAATTCACCCCTCCACTTT	CASTQVRGSSYNSPLHF
TRBV5-1	NA	TRBD1	TRBJ2-5	TGCGCCAGCAGCTTGTACGGGACAGGAGGAGAGACCCAGTACTTC	CASSLYGTGGETQYF
TRBV5-5	NA	NA	TRBJ1-5	TGTGCCAGCAGCTTGGTTGGGGCCCTAGCGCAGCCCCAGCATTTT	CASSLVGALAQPQHF
TRBV6-1	NA	TRBD1	TRBJ2-7	TGTGCCAGCAGTGAATGGGGACAGGGATGGGACGAGCAGTACTTC	CASSEWGQGWDEQYF
TRBV28	NA	TRBD1	TRBJ1-2	TGTGCCACTCTAGCTAGGACAGGTTATTTTAACTATGGCTACACCTTC	CATLARTGYFNYGYTF
TRBV6-1	once	NA	TRBJ1-4	TGTGCCAGCAGCCGGGAAAGCGGGTGGGAACGGACCTTT	CASSRESGWERTF
TRBV19	NA	TRBD1	TRBJ2-5	TGTGCCAGTAGTCTAAGGACAGGGGTGGGCCAAGAGACCCAGTACTTC	CASSLRTGVGQETQYF
TRBV7-2	NA	NA	TRBJ2-1	TGTGCCAGCAGCTTAGAGAGGGGGACCACCTACAATGAGCAGTTCTTC	CASSLERGTTYNEQFF
TRBV21-1	NA	NA	TRBJ1-1	TGTGCCAGCAGCAAAGAACCAGGGGAGAACACTGAAGCTTTCTTT	CASSKEPGENTEAFF
TRBV4-3	NA	TRBD2	TRBJ2-4	TGCGCCAGCAGCCCCTTGGATGACCGGGATAGCGGGAGTGGGAACATTCAGTACTTC	CASSPLDDRDSGSGNIQYF
TRBV11-2	NA	TRBD1	TRBJ2-2	TGTGCCAGCAGCCTTCGGACAGGGCGCACCGGGGAGCTGTTTTTT	CASSLRTGRTGELFF
TRBV7-2	once	TRBD2	TRBJ2-2	TGTGCCAGCAGTCCGATTAGACTGTGGACTAGAGGGACCGGGGAGCTGTTTTTT	CASSPIRLWTRGTGELFF
TRBV2	NA	TRBD1	TRBJ2-4	TGTGCCAGCAGGGGGGACAGGGTCGGCAAAAACATTCAGTACTTC	CASRGDRVGKNIQYF
TRBV2	NA	TRBD1	TRBJ2-2	TGTGCCAGCAGTACCGGGACAGGGGACCTCACCGGGGAGCTGTTTTTT	CASSTGTGDLTGELFF
TRBV6-4	NA	TRBD2	TRBJ2-3	TGTGCCAGCAGTGCCTTAGCGGGAGGTGGGCCAGATACGCAGTATTTT	CASSALAGGGPDTQYF
TRBV6-4	NA	NA	TRBJ2-1	TGTGCCAGCACCGGAGGCACAGAAACACCCTCCTACAATGAGCAGTTCTTC	CASTGGTETPSYNEQFF
TRBV10-2	NA	TRBD2	TRBJ2-7	TGCGCCAGCAGACTACTAGCGGGGAGAAACTACGAGCAGTACTTC	CASRLLAGRNYEQYF
TRBV25-1	NA	TRBD1	TRBJ1-2	TGTGCCAGCAGTGAAACGAGGGGGCTAGGTGGCTACACCTTC	CASSETRGLGGYTF
TRBV6-6	once	TRBD2	TRBJ2-7	TGTGCCAGCAGTGATAGCGGGAGGGCCTCCGAGCAGTACTTC	CASSDSGRASEQYF